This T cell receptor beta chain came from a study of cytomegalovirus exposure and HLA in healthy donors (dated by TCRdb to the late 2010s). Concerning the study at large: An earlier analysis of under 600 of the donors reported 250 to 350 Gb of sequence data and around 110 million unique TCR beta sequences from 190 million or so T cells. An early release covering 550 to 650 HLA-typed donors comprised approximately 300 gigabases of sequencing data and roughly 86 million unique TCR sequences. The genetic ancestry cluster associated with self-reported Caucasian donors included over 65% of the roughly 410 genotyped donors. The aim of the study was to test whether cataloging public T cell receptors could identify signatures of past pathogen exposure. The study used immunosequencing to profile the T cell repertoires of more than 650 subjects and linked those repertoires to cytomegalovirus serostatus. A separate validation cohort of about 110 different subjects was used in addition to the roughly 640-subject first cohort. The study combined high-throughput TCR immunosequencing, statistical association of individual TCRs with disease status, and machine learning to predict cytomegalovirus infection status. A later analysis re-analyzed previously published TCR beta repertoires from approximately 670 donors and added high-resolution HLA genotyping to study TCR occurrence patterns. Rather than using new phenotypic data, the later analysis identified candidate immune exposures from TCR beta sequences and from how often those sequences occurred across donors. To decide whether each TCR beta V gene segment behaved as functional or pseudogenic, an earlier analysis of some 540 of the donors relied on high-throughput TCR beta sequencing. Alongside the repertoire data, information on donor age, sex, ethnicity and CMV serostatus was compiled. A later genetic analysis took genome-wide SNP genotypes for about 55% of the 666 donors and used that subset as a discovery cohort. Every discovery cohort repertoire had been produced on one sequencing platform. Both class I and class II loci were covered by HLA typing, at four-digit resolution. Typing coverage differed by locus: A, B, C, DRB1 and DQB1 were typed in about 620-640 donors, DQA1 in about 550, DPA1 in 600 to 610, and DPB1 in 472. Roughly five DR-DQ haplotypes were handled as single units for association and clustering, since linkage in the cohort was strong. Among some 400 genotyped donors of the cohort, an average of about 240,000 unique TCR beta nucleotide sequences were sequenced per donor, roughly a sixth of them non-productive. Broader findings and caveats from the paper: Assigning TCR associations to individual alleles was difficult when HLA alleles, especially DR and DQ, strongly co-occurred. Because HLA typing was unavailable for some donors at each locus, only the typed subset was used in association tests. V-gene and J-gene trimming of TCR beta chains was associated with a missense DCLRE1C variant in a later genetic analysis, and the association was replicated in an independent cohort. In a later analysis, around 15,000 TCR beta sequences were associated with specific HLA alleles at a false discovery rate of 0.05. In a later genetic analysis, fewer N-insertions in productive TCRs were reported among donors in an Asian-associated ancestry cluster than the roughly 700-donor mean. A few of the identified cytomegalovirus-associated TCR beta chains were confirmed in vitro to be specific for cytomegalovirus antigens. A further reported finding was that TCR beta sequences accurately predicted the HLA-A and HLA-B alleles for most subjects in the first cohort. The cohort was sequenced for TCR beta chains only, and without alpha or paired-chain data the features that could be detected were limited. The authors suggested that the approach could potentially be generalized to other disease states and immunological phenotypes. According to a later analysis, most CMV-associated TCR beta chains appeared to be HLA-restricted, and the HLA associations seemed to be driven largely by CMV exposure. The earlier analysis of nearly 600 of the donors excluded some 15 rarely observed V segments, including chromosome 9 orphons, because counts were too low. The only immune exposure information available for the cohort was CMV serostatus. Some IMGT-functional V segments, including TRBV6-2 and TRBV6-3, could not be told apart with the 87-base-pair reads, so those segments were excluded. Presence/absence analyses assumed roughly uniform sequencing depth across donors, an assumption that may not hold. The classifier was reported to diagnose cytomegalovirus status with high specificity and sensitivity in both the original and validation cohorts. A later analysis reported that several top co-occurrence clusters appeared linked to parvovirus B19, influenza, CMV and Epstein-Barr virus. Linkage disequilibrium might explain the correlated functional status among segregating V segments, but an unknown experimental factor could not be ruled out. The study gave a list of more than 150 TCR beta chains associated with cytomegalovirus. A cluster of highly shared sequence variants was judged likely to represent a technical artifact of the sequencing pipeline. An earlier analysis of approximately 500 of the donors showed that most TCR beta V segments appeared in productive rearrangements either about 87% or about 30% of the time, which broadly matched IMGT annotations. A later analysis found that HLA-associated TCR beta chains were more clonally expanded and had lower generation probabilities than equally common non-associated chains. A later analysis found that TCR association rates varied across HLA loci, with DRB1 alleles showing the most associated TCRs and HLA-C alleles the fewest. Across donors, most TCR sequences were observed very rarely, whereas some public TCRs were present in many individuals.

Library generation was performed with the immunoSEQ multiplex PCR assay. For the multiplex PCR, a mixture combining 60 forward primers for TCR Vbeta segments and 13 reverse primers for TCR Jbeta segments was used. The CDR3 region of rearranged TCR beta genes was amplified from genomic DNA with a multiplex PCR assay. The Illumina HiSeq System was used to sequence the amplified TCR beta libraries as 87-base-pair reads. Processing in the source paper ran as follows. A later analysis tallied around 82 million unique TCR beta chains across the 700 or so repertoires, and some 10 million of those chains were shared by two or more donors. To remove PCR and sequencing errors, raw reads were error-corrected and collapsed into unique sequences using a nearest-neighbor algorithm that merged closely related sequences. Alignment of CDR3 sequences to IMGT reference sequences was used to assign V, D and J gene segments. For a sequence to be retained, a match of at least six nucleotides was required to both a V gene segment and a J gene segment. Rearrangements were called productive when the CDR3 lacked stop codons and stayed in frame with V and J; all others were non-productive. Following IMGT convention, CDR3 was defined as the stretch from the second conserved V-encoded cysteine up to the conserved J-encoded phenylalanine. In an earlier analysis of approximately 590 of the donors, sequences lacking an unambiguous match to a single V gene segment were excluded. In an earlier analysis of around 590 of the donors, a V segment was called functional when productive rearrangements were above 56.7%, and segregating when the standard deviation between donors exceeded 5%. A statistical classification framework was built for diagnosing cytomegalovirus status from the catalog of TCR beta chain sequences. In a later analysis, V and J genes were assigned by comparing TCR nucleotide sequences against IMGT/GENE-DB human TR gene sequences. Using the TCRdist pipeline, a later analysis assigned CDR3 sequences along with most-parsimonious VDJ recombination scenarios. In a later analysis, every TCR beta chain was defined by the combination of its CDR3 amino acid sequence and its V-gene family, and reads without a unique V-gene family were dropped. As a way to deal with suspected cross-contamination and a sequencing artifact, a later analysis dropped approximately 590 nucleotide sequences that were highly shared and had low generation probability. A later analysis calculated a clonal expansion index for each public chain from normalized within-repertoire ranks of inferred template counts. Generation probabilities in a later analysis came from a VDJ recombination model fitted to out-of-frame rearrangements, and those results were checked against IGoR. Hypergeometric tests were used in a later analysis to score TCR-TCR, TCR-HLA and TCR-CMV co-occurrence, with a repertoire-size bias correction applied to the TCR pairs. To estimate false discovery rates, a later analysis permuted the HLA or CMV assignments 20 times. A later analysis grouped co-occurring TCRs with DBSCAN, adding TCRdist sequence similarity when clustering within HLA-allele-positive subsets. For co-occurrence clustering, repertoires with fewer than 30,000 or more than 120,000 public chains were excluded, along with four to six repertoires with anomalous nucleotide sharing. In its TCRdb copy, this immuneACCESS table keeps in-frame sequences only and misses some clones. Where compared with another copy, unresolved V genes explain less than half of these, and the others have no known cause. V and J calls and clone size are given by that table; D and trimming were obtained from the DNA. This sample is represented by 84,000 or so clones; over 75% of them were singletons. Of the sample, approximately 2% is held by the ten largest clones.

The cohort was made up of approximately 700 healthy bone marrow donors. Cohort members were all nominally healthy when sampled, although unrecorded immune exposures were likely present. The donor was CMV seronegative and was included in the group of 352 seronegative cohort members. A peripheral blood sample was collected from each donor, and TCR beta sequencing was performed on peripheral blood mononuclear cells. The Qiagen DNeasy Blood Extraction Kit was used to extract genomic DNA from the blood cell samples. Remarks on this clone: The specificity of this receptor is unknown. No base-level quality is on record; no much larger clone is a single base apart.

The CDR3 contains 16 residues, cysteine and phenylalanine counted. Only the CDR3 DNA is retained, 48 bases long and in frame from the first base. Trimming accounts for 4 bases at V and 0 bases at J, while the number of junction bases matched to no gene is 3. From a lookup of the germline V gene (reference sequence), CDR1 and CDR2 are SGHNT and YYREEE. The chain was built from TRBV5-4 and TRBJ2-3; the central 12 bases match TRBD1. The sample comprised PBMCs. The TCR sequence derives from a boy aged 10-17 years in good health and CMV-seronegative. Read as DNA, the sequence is TGTGCCAGCAGCAGGGACAGGGGGCTGAGCACAGATACGCAGTATTTT. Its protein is CASSRDRGLSTDTQYF.